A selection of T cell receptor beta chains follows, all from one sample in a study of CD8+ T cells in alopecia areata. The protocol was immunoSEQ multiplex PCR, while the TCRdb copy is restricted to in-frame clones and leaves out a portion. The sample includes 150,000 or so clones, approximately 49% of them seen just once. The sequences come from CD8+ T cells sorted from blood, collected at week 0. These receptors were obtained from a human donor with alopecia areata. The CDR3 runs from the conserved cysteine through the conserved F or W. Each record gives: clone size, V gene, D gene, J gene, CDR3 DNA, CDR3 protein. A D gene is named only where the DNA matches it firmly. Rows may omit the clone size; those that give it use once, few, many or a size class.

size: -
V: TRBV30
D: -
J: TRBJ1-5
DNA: TGTGCCTGGAGTGACTGGGGGGATCAGCCCCAGCATTTT
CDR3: CAWSDWGDQPQHF

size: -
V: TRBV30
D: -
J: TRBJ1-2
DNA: TGTGCCTGGAGTTGGCAGGACGGACTCTATGGCTACACCTTC
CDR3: CAWSWQDGLYGYTF

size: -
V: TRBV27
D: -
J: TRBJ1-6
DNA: TGTGCCAGCAGTTTAAGGCCGACAGAGAATTCACCCCTCCACTTT
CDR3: CASSLRPTENSPLHF

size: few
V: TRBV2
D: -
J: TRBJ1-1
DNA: TGTGCCAGCATTGGGGGGGGCACTGAAGCTTTCTTT
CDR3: CASIGGGTEAFF

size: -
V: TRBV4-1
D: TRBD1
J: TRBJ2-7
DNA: TGCGCCAGCAGCCCGCGGGACAGGGGGCAGGACGAGCAGTACTTC
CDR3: CASSPRDRGQDEQYF

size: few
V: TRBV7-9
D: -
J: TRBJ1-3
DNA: TGTGCCAGCAGCTTAGGCAGCCCTGGAAACACCATATATTTT
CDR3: CASSLGSPGNTIYF

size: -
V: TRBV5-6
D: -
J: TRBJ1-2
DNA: TGTGCCAGCAGCGGTGACGAGGTACCCTATGGCTACACCTTC
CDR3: CASSGDEVPYGYTF

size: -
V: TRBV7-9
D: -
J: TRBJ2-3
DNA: TGTGCCAGCAGGCCAGGGGCAGATACGCAGTATTTT
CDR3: CASRPGADTQYF

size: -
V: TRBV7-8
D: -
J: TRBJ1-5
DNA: TGTGCCAGCAACCCCTGGGATAGCAATCAGCCCCAGCATTTT
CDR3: CASNPWDSNQPQHF

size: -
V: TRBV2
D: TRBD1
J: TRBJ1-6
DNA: TGTGCCAGCAGTTGGACAGGGGCTGGAGGATCACCCCTCCACTTT
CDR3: CASSWTGAGGSPLHF

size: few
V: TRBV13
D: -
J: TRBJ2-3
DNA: TGTGCCAGCAGCTCGGGACGGAGCACAGATACGCAGTATTTT
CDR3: CASSSGRSTDTQYF

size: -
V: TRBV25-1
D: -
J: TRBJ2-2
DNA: TGTGCCACCGTGGATATTAACACCGGGGAGCTGTTTTTT
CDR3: CATVDINTGELFF

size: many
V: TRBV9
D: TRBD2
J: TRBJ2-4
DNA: TGTGCCAGCAGCGAGCGGGGTGGGGCCAAAAACATTCAGTACTTC
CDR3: CASSERGGAKNIQYF

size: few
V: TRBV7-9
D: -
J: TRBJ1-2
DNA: TGTGCCAGCAGCCGGCCGTCCAGGAACTATGGCTACACCTTC
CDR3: CASSRPSRNYGYTF

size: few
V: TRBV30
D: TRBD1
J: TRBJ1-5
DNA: TGTGCCTGGAGCTTCGGGACAGACGGACAGCCCCAGCATTTT
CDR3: CAWSFGTDGQPQHF

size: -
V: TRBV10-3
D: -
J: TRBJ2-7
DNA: TGTGCCATCAGTGGGTCGGTGGCCTACGAGCAGTACTTC
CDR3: CAISGSVAYEQYF

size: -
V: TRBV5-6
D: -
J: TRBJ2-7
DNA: TGTGCCAGCAGCTTGATGGCCTACGAGCAGTACTTC
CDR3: CASSLMAYEQYF

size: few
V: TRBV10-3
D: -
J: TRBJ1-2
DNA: TGTGCCATCAGTGAGGGCCCCGAGGTCCGCTATGGCTACACCTTC
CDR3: CAISEGPEVRYGYTF

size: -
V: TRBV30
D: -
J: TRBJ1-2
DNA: TGTGCCTGGAGTGTAGGGACGGAGGCGGGCTACACCTTC
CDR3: CAWSVGTEAGYTF

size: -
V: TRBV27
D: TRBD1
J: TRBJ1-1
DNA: TGTGCCAGCAGCCAGTGGGGACAGCATAACACTGAAGCTTTCTTT
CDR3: CASSQWGQHNTEAFF

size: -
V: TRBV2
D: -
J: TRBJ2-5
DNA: TGTGCCAGCAGTCAAACGGAGGCAGGGCAAGAGACCCAGTACTTC
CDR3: CASSQTEAGQETQYF

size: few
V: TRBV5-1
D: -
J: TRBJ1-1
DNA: TGCGCCAGCAGCTTGGTGGGCGGAAACACTGAAGCTTTCTTT
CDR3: CASSLVGGNTEAFF

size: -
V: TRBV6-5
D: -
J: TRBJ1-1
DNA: TGTGCCAGCAGTTACGCGGGGCGAGGGAACACTGAAGCTTTCTTT
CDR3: CASSYAGRGNTEAFF

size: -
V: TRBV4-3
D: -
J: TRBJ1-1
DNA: TGCGCCAGCAGCCAAGCAACAGTTATGAGCACTGAAGCTTTCTTT
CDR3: CASSQATVMSTEAFF

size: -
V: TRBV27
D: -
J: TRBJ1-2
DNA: TGTGCCAGCAGTCCCTTGGCGGGTTTACATGGCTACACCTTC
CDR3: CASSPLAGLHGYTF

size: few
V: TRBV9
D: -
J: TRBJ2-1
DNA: TGTGCCAGCAGCGTAGCGGGTGTCTACAATGAGCAGTTCTTC
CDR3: CASSVAGVYNEQFF

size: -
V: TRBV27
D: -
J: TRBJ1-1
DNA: TGTGCCAGCAGTTCATCGGACAGTTACACTGAAGCTTTCTTT
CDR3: CASSSSDSYTEAFF

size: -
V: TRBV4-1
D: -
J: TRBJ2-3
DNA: TGCGCCAGCAGCCCGCTACTCGACTTCGAGGGCACAGATACGCAGTATTTT
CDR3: CASSPLLDFEGTDTQYF

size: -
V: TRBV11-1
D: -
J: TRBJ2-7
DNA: TGTGCCAGCAGCTGGGATGTTTCGGGTCACGAGCAGTACTTC
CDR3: CASSWDVSGHEQYF

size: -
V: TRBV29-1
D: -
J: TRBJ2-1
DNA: TGCAGCGTTGCGGGGGGCAGCGGCAGCTCCTACAATGAGCAGTTCTTC
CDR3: CSVAGGSGSSYNEQFF

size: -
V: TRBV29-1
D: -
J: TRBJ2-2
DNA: TGCAGCGTTGACAAGGGAACCGGGGAGCTGTTTTTT
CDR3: CSVDKGTGELFF

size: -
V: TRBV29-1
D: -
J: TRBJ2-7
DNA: TGCAGCGTTGAAGTGCTGGGTCTACAAGAGCAGTACTTC
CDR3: CSVEVLGLQEQYF

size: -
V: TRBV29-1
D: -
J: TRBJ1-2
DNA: TGCAGCGTTGTGGAGGGTTCGGACTATGGCTACACCTTC
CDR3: CSVVEGSDYGYTF

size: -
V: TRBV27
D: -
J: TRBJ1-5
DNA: TGTGCCAGCTCCTCGGGACGTAGCAATCAGCCCCAGCATTTT
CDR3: CASSSGRSNQPQHF

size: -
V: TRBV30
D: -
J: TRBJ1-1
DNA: TGTGCCTGGAGTCCCGGGACTGAAGCTTTCTTT
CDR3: CAWSPGTEAFF

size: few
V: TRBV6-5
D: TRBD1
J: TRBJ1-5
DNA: TGTGCCAGCAGAATGGACAGGGGTGTTCATCAGCCCCAGCATTTT
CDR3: CASRMDRGVHQPQHF

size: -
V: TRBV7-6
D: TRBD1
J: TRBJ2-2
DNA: TGTGCCAGCAGCTTAGCGCTAAGCTCAGGGGGCGCGAACACCGGGGAGCTGTTTTTT
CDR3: CASSLALSSGGANTGELFF

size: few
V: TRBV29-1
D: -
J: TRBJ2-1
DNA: TGCAGCGTTGAAGATGCGGGTTGGTCCTACAATGAGCAGTTCTTC
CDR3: CSVEDAGWSYNEQFF